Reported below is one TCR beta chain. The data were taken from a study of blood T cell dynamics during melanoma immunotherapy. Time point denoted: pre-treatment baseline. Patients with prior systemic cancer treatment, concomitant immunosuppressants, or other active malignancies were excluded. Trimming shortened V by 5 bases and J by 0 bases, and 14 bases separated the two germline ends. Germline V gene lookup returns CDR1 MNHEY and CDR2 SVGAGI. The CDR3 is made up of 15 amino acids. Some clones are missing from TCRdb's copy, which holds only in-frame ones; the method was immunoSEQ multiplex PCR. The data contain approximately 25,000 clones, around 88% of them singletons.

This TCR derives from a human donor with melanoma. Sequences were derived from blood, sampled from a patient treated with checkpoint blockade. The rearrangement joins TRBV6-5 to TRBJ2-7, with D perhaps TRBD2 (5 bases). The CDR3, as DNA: TGTGCCAGCAGTGGCCGCCCCGGAGGCTCCTACGAGCAGTACTTC. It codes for CASSGRPGGSYEQYF.